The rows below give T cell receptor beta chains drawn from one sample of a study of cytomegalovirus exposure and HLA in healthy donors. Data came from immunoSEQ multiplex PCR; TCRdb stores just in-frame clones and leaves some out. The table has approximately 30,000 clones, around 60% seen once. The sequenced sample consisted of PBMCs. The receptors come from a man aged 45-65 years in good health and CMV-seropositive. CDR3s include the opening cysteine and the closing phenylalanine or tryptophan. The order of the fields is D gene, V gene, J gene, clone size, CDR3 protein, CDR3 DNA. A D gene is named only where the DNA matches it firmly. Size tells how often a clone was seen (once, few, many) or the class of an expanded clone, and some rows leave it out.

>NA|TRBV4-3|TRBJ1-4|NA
CASSPNSITTNEKLFF
TGCGCCAGCAGCCCCAACAGCATAACAACTAATGAAAAACTGTTTTTT
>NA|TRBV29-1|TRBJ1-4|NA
CSVEGTAGEKLFF
TGCAGCGTTGAAGGGACAGCCGGCGAAAAACTGTTTTTT
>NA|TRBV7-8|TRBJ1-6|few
CASSGGASPLHF
TGTGCCAGCAGTGGAGGAGCCTCACCCCTCCACTTT
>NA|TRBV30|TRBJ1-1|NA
CAWSNLYGTEAFF
TGTGCCTGGAGTAACCTGTACGGCACTGAAGCTTTCTTT
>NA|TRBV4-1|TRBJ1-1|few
CASRSIPGSINTEAFF
TGCGCCAGCAGAAGTATTCCAGGTAGTATTAACACTGAAGCTTTCTTT
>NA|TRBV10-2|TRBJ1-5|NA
CASSRDRGGNQPQHF
TGCGCCAGCAGTAGGGACCGGGGGGGCAATCAGCCCCAGCATTTT
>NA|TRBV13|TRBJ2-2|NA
CASSSRTPSELFF
TGTGCCAGCAGCTCTAGGACTCCCTCAGAGCTGTTTTTT
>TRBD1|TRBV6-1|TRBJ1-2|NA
CASSDRDRDGYTF
TGTGCCAGCAGTGACCGGGACAGGGATGGCTACACCTTC
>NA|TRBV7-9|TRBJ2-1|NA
CASSRPDAGNNEQFF
TGTGCCAGCAGCCGGCCGGACGCGGGAAACAATGAGCAGTTCTTC
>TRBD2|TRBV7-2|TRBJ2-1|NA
CASLLAGGPHSYNEQFF
TGTGCCAGCTTACTAGCGGGAGGGCCTCACTCCTACAATGAGCAGTTCTTC
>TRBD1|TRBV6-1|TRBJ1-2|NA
CASSASTGPYGYTF
TGTGCCAGCAGTGCCTCGACAGGGCCCTATGGCTACACCTTC
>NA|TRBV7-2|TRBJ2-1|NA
CASSLILHEQFF
TGTGCCAGCAGCTTAATCCTCCATGAGCAGTTCTTC
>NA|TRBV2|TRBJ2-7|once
CASTPSTYEQYF
TGTGCCAGCACCCCGAGCACCTACGAGCAGTACTTC
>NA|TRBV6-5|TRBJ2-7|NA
CASSYSARNHEQYF
TGTGCCAGCAGTTACTCTGCCAGGAACCACGAGCAGTACTTC
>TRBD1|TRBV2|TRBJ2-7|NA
CASSEGQGAREQYF
TGTGCCAGCAGTGAGGGACAGGGGGCGCGCGAGCAGTACTTC
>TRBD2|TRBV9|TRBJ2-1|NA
CASSAVSGRVNEQFF
TGTGCCAGCAGCGCAGTAAGCGGGAGGGTCAATGAGCAGTTCTTC
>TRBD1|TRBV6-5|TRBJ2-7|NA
CASSSRTGAIKEQYF
TGTGCCAGCAGTTCTCGGACAGGCGCTATTAAAGAGCAGTACTTC
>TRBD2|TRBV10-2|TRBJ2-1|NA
CASSIGTSLFNEQFF
TGCGCCAGCAGTATAGGGACTAGCTTGTTCAATGAGCAGTTCTTC
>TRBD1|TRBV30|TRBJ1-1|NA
CAWSSGGHTEAFF
TGTGCCTGGAGCTCAGGGGGCCACACTGAAGCTTTCTTT
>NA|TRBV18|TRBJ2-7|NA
CASSPRVGLPAEQYF
TGTGCCAGCTCACCCAGGGTGGGCTTGCCCGCCGAGCAGTACTTC
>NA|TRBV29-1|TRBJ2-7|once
CSVEIRYEQYF
TGCAGCGTTGAAATCCGCTACGAGCAGTACTTC
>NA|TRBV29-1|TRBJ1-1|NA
CSVVMLATEAFF
TGCAGCGTTGTTATGCTGGCCACTGAAGCTTTCTTT
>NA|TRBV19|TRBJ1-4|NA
CASSILSTNEKLFF
TGTGCCAGTAGTATTCTCTCAACTAATGAAAAACTGTTTTTT
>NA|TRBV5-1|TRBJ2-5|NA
CASSLYSRGAETQYF
TGCGCCAGCAGCTTGTATAGCAGGGGGGCGGAGACCCAGTACTTC
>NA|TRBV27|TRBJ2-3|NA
CASSLIWGRGDTQYF
TGTGCCAGCAGTTTAATCTGGGGGCGAGGAGATACGCAGTATTTT
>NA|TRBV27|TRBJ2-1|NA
CASSLLGDNEQFF
TGTGCCAGCAGTTTACTAGGGGACAATGAGCAGTTCTTC
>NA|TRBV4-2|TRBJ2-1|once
CASSSEGTEQFF
TGTGCCAGCAGTTCGGAGGGGACTGAGCAGTTCTTC
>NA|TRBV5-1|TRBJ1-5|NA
CASSPAAGNQPQHF
TGCGCCAGCAGCCCCGCCGCGGGTAATCAGCCCCAGCATTTT
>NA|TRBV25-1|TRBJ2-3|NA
CASRGVGTDTQYF
TGTGCCTCTCGCGGAGTGGGCACAGATACGCAGTATTTT
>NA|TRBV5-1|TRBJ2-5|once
CASRVSSRFQETQYF
TGCGCCAGCAGAGTTTCTAGCAGATTCCAAGAGACCCAGTACTTC
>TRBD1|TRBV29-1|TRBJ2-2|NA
CSVRSDRANTGELFF
TGCAGCGTTCGTTCGGACAGGGCTAACACCGGGGAGCTGTTTTTT
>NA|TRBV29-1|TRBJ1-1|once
CSVGSQGNTEAFF
TGCAGCGTTGGATCCCAGGGCAACACTGAAGCTTTCTTT